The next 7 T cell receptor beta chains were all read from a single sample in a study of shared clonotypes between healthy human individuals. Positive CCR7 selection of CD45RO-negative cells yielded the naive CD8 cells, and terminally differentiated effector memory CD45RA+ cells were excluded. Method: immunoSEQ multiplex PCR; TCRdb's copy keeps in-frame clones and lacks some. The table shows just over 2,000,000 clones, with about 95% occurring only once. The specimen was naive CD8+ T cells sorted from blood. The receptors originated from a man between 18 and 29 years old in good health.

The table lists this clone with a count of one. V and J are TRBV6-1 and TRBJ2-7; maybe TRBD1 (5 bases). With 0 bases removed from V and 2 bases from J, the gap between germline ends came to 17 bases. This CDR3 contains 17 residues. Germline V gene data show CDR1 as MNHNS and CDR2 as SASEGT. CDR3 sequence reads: CASSEALGQGVTYEQYF. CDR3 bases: TGTGCCAGCAGTGAAGCGCTAGGGCAGGGTGTTACCTACGAGCAGTACTTC.

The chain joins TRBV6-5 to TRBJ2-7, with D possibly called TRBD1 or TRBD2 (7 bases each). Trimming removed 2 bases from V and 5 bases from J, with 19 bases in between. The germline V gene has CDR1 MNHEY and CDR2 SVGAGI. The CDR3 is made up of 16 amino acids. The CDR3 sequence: CASSYGRGRPHNEQYF. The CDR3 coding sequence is TGTGCCAGCAGTTACGGGAGGGGGCGGCCCCACAACGAGCAGTACTTC.

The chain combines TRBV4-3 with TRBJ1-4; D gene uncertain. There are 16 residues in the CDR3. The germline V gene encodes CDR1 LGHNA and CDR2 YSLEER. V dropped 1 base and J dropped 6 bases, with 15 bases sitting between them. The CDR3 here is CASSQVDSEEDEKLFF. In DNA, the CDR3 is TGCGCCAGCAGCCAAGTTGATAGTGAAGAGGATGAAAAACTGTTTTTT.

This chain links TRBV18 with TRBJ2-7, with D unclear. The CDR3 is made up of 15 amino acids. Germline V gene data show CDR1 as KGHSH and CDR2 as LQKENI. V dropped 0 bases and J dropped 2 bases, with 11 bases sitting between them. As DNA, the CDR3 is TGTGCCAGCTCACCACCGGAAGGACCTCCCTACGAGCAGTACTTC. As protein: CASSPPEGPPYEQYF.

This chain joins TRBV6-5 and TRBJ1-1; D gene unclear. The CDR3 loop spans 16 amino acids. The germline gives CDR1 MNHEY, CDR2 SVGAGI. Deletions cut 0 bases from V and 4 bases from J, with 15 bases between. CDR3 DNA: TGTGCCAGCAGTTACTCGGAGGGCCCCGAAGGCACTGAAGCTTTCTTT. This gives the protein CASSYSEGPEGTEAFF.

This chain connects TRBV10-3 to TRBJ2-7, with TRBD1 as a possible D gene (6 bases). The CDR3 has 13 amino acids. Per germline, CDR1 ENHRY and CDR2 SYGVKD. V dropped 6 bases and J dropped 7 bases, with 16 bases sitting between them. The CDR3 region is CAIRGTGTGEQYF. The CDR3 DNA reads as TGTGCCATCAGGGGTACAGGGACGGGGGAGCAGTACTTC.

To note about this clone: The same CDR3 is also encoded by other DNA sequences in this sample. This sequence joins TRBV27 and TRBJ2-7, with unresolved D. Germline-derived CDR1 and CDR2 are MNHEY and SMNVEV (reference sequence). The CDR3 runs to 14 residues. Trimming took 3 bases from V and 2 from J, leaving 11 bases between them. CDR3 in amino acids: CASSLSGNPYEQYF. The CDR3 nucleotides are TGTGCCAGCAGTTTGTCAGGAAACCCCTACGAGCAGTACTTC.